This T cell receptor (beta chain) emerged from a study of T cell responses to AZD1222 COVID-19 vaccine. Study-wide points: Clonal diversity was possibly underestimated; the donors were predominantly white British and more often female.

Data came from immunoSEQ multiplex PCR; TCRdb stores just in-frame clones and leaves some out. The table lists about 81,000 clones, around 90% of them singletons. This clone was recorded a few times. Its cognate antigen is unknown. The input for sequencing was peripheral blood, taken 28 days after the second AZD1222 dose. The source of this sequence is an adult who received the AZD1222 COVID-19 vaccine.

The CDR3 reads CASSVGGLPETQYF. CDR3 coding DNA: TGTGCCAGCAGCGTAGGAGGACTGCCAGAGACCCAGTACTTC. The rearrangement uses TRBV9 and TRBJ2-5; D perhaps matches TRBD2 (5 bases). V dropped 0 bases and J dropped 4 bases, with 10 bases sitting between them. Germline V gene lookup returns CDR1 SGDLS and CDR2 YYNGEE. CDR3 length equals 14 residues.